The entry below describes one T cell receptor (beta chain). What it binds is not known. This sample's time point: week 23, last vaccination. Mutant IDH1 20-mer peptide, at 300 ug, made up each vaccine dose, with topical imiquimod. The data derive from a study of a mutant IDH1 vaccine in newly diagnosed glioma. Looking at the study overall: Commencement of vaccination occurred 4-6 weeks following radiotherapy alone, or concurrently with temozolomide cycles. Previous treatment comprised radiotherapy, temozolomide, or both, mostly both.

Study results and caveats: Pseudoprogression appeared independent of alterations in top peripheral clonotypes.

Some clones are missing from TCRdb's copy, which holds only in-frame ones; the method was immunoSEQ multiplex PCR. This sample has tens of thousands of clones, with 84% found just once. V lost 7 bases and J lost 3; bases outside the gene matches: 12. This CDR3 comprises 17 residues. CDR1 and CDR2 (germline): SEHNR, FQNEAQ (reference sequence). The rearrangement links TRBV7-9 to TRBJ2-2, with 9 bases aligning to TRBD1. This sample comprised PBMCs, obtained from a glioma patient whose treatment included an IDH1 peptide vaccine. The TCR originated in a man between 18 and 35 years old with glioma. The CDR3 sequence is CASTLSRQGVDTGELFF. The DNA of the CDR3 is TGTGCCAGCACCCTCTCCCGACAGGGGGTAGACACCGGGGAGCTGTTTTTT.